What follows are 19 T cell receptor beta chains derived from one specimen sequenced in a study of blood T cell repertoires in COVID-19. The method was immunoSEQ multiplex PCR; TCRdb's version includes in-frame clones alone and lacks a portion of them. The sample records over 250,000 clones, about 86% being singletons. Specimen: peripheral blood. All receptors come from a woman in her seventies with COVID-19, enrolled during active disease.

This sequence joins TRBV5-1 and TRBJ2-7, with TRBD2 identical over 9 bases. Germline V lookup: CDR1 SGHRS, CDR2 YFSETQ. The CDR3 runs 13 residues. J gave up 4 bases and V 7 bases, and 6 bases lay outside the gene matches. CDR3 amino acids: CASALAGSYEQYF. The DNA for the CDR3 is TGCGCCAGCGCGCTAGCGGGATCTTACGAGCAGTACTTC. Drawing the rest from reference TRBV5-1 and TRBJ2-7, the complete variable domain is KAGVTQTPRYLIKTRGQQVTLSCSPISGHRSVSWYQQTPGQGLQFLFEYFSETQRNKGNFPGRFSGRQFSNSRSEMNVSTLELGDSALYLCASALAGSYEQYFGPGTRLTVT.

The chain links TRBV4-1 to TRBJ1-3; D may be TRBD1 (5 bases). CDR1 MGHRA and CDR2 YSYEKL come from the germline V gene. The CDR3 totals 16 residues. V was shortened by 4 bases and J by 2 bases, with 15 bases between the two germline ends. The CDR3 DNA sequence: TGCGCCAGCAGCCTCGGGGGACGGGGGGCTGGAAACACCATATATTTT. It is translated as CASSLGGRGAGNTIYF.

The CDR3 coding sequence is TGCAGTGCCCGGCCCAGGGGTAGCACAGATACGCAGTATTTT. Amino acids: CSARPRGSTDTQYF. The J gene is TRBJ2-3, the V gene TRBV29-1, with a weak D call TRBD1 (6 bases). CDR3 size: 14 residues. Per germline, CDR1 SQVTM and CDR2 ANQGSEA.

Only one count was recorded for this clone. The V call is TRBV19, the J call TRBJ1-5; the D gene is possibly TRBD1 (6 bases). Germline V CDR1 and CDR2: LNHDA, SQIVND (reference sequence). The CDR3 covers 14 residues. V gave up 3 bases and J gave up 7 bases, with 13 bases separating them. The CDR3 nucleotides read TGTGCCAGTAGTATGCGCGGGGGCATGCAGCCCCAGCATTTT. Translated: CASSMRGGMQPQHF.

The V and J genes are TRBV30 and TRBJ2-7; D ambiguous. Trimming left V 0 bases short and J 6 bases short, with 9 bases between. The CDR3 consists of 12 residues. Germline CDR1 reads GTSNPN; CDR2 reads SVGIG (reference sequence). CDR3 residues: CAWSVGSFEQYF. As DNA, the CDR3 is TGTGCCTGGAGTGTAGGTAGCTTCGAGCAGTACTTC.

This chain's CDR3 is CSVVPGDTEAFF. The DNA of the CDR3 is TGCAGCGTTGTCCCCGGGGACACTGAAGCTTTCTTT. The chain is built from TRBV29-1 and TRBJ1-1; D is uncertain. Per the germline V gene, CDR1 is SQVTM and CDR2 is ANQGSEA. Trimming removed 4 bases from V and 3 bases from J, with 9 bases in between. The CDR3 runs 12 residues.

The J gene is TRBJ2-7, the V gene TRBV5-1; 14 nucleotides line up with TRBD2. The V gene's germline CDR1 is SGHRS and CDR2 YFSETQ. This CDR3 is built from 16 residues. V lost 3 bases to trimming and J lost 0 bases; unmatched junction nucleotides: 2. The CDR3 loop reads CASSYGLAGGSYEQYF. The CDR3 nucleotides read TGCGCCAGCAGCTACGGACTAGCGGGGGGCTCCTACGAGCAGTACTTC.

The chain uses TRBV3-1 (or the pseudogene TRBV3-2) and TRBJ2-1; 14 bases match TRBD2. With 1 base clipped from V and 4 bases from J, the junction kept 9 bases outside the gene matches. CDR3 length: 19 residues. Germline CDR1 LGHDT, CDR2 YNNKEL (reference sequence). The CDR3 DNA reads as TGTGCCAGCAGCCAAGCCCGACTAGCGGGGGGGCTTGTATACAATGAGCAGTTCTTC. Protein: CASSQARLAGGLVYNEQFF.

The genes are TRBV11-2 and TRBJ1-1; unclear D gene. Germline CDR1 reads SGHAT; CDR2 reads FQNNGV. Deletions cut 3 bases from V and 1 base from J, with 9 bases between. CDR3 length: 14 amino acids. CDR3 region: CASSLSEGNTEAFF. CDR3 DNA: TGTGCCAGCAGCTTGTCCGAGGGGAACACTGAAGCTTTCTTT.

The V and J genes are TRBV24-1 and TRBJ1-5; no firm D call. V was pared by 3 bases and J by 5 bases, with 10 bases between. Germline lookup yields CDR1 KGHDR and CDR2 SFDVKD. The CDR3 has 14 amino acids. The CDR3 region is CATSDRGDYQPQHF. In nucleotides, the CDR3 is TGTGCCACCAGTGATCGGGGAGATTATCAGCCCCAGCATTTT.

The sample holds one count of this clone. The chain joins TRBV28 to TRBJ2-7, with TRBD2 as a possible D gene (7 bases). Germline V lookup: CDR1 MDHEN, CDR2 SYDVKM. The germline V and J ends were trimmed by 6 bases and 0 bases, with 21 bases remaining between them. The CDR3 runs to 17 residues. The DNA for the CDR3 is TGTGCCAGCAGCCCCTCGGCGGGGAGGGGGGGCTCCTACGAGCAGTACTTC. Its translation: CASSPSAGRGGSYEQYF.

The gene calls are TRBV27 and TRBJ1-4, with D uncertain. The CDR3 length is 15 residues. The V gene's germline CDR1 is MNHEY and CDR2 SMNVEV (reference sequence). V was trimmed by 2 bases and J by 0 bases, leaving 7 bases between them. The CDR3 loop is CASSLSPTTNEKLFF. The CDR3 DNA reads TGTGCCAGCAGTTTAAGCCCTACAACTAATGAAAAACTGTTTTTT. Looking up the rest from reference TRBV27 and TRBJ1-4 gives the full variable domain: EAQVTQNPRYLITVTGKKLTVTCSQNMNHEYMSWYRQDPGLGLRQIYYSMNVEVTDKGDVPEGYKVSRKEKRNFPLILESPSPNQTSLYFCASSLSPTTNEKLFFGSGTQLSVL.

This clone was seen a single time. The V gene is TRBV3-1 (or the pseudogene TRBV3-2), the J gene TRBJ2-5; D gene ambiguous. In germline, CDR1 is LGHDT, CDR2 YNNKEL (reference sequence). This CDR3 is built from 14 residues. V was cut by 0 bases and J by 7 bases, with 12 bases left in between. The CDR3 nucleotides read TGTGCCAGCAGCCAAGACCCCCTCGTGAGGACCCAGTACTTC. This encodes CASSQDPLVRTQYF.

The V call is TRBV5-1, the J call TRBJ2-5, with TRBD2 matching 8 bases. The ends lost 4 bases at V and 2 bases at J; junction bases unmatched: 7. The germline V gene encodes CDR1 SGHRS and CDR2 YFSETQ. The CDR3 extends over 15 amino acids. The chain's CDR3 is CASSPLRGGQETQYF. For the CDR3, the DNA is TGCGCCAGCAGCCCCTTACGGGGGGGACAAGAGACCCAGTACTTC.

The gene calls are TRBV9 and TRBJ1-5; D not resolved. The CDR3 totals 15 residues. Germline-derived CDR1 and CDR2 are SGDLS and YYNGEE. V lost 0 bases, J lost 3 bases, and 10 bases lay in between. The CDR3 region has the DNA TGTGCCAGCAGCGTAGGGAGTCGTGTCAATCAGCCCCAGCATTTT. This codes for CASSVGSRVNQPQHF.

CDR3 amino acids: CASSEFTGGPNEQYF. The CDR3, as DNA: TGTGCCAGCAGTGAATTTACAGGGGGCCCAAACGAGCAGTACTTC. The chain combines TRBV2 with TRBJ2-7; 9 nucleotides line up with TRBD1. The length of the CDR3 is 15 residues. The trim removed 2 bases at V and 5 bases at J, leaving 7 bases unmatched. Germline V gene data show CDR1 as SNHLY and CDR2 as FYNNEI.

The V gene is TRBV9, the J gene TRBJ1-2, with 8 bases that match TRBD1. The CDR3 is 16 amino acids. Germline-derived CDR1 and CDR2 are SGDLS and YYNGEE. The J segment lost 2 bases and the V segment lost 4 bases, leaving 10 bases of the junction unmatched. The CDR3 here is CASSSPSAGGNYGYTF. The CDR3 coding sequence is TGTGCCAGCAGCTCCCCTTCGGCAGGGGGCAACTATGGCTACACCTTC.

The rearrangement links TRBV30 to TRBJ2-4, with 8 bases matching TRBD2. From germline, CDR1 is GTSNPN and CDR2 SVGIG (reference sequence). The CDR3 has 15 residues. V was clipped by 0 bases and J by 4 bases; unmatched bases: 5. Here the CDR3 reads CAWSVGLAGKNIQYF. In nucleotides, the CDR3 is TGTGCCTGGAGTGTAGGGCTAGCGGGTAAAAACATTCAGTACTTC.

The chain links TRBV2 to TRBJ2-2; 7 positions agree with TRBD2. In germline, CDR1 is SNHLY, CDR2 FYNNEI. This CDR3 is 16 amino acids long. V trimming: 2 bases; J trimming: 3 bases; junction bases outside the gene matches: 6. CDR3 bases: TGTGCCAGCAGTGAATCGAGCGGGGAGTACACCGGGGAGCTGTTTTTT. This codes for CASSESSGEYTGELFF.